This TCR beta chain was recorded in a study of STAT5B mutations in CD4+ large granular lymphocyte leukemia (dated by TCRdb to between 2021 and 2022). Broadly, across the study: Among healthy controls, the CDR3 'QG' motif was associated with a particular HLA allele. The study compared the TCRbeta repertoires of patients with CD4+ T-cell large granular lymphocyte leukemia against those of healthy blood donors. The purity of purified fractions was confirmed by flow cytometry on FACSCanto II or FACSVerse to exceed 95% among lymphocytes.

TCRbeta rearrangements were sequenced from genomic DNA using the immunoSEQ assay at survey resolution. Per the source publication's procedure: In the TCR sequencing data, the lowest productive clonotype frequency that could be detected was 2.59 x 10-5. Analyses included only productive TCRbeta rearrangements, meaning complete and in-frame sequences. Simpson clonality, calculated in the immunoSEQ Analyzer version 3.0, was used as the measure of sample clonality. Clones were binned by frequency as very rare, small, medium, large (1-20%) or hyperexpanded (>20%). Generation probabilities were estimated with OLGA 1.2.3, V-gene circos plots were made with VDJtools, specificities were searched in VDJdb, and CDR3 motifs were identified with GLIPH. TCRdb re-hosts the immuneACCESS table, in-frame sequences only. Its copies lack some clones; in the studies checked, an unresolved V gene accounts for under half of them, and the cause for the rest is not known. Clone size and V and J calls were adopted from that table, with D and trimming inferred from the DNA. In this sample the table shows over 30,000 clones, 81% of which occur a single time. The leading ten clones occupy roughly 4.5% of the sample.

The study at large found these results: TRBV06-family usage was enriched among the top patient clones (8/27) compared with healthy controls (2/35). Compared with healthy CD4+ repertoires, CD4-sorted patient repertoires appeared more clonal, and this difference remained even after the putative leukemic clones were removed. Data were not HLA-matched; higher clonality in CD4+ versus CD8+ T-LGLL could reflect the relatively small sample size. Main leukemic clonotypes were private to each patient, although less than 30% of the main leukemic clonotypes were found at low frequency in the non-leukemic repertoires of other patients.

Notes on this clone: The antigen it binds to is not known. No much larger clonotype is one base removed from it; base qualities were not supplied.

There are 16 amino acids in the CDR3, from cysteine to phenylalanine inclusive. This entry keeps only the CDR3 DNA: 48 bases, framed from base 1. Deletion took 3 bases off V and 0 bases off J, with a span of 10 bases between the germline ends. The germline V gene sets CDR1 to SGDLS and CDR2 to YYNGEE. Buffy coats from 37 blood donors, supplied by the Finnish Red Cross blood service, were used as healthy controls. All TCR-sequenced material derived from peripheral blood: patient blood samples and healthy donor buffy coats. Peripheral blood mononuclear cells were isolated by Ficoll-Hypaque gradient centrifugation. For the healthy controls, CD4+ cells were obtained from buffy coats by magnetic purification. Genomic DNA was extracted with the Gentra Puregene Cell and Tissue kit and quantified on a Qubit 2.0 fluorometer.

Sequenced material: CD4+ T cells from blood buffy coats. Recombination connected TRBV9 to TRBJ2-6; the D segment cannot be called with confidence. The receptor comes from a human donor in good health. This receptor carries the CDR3 CASSENRPSGANVLTF. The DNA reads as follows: TGTGCCAGCAGCGAGAATAGGCCCTCTGGGGCCAACGTCCTGACTTTC.